The 22 T cell receptor beta chains below all came from one sample that was sequenced in a study of read filtering for tumor transcriptome and immune sequencing. The library was built from about 400 ng RNA with molecular barcoded adaptors for alpha/delta and beta/gamma chains. TCRdb re-called the reads with MiXCR, one entry per CDR3 protein. The table records fewer than 150,000 distinct CDR3 sequences, 13% of them present only once. Sequencing input: a population of CD138-negative cells sorted from bone marrow. These receptors were taken from a donor over 35 with multiple myeloma.

This clonotype has a count of ten or more. This sequence joins TRBV6-2 or TRBV6-3 and TRBJ1-4; the D gene is possibly TRBD1 (5 bases). V was cut by 3 bases and J by 0 bases, with 17 bases left in between. The germline CDR1 and CDR2 sequences are MNHEY and SVGEGT. CDR3 length: 18 amino acids. The CDR3 loop reads CASSYRGRQTPTNEKLFF. In DNA form, the CDR3 reads TGTGCCAGCAGTTATCGGGGCAGACAAACACCAACTAATGAAAAACTGTTTTTT.

This clonotype was recorded a few times. This sequence joins TRBV6-1 and TRBJ1-4; TRBD1 aligns across 8 bases. This CDR3 region has 13 residues. V lost 6 bases and J lost 5; bases outside the gene matches: 2. Germline-derived CDR1 and CDR2 are MNHNS and SASEGT. The CDR3 DNA sequence: TGTGCCAGCAGCAGGGGGCGGAATGAAAAACTGTTTTTT. It codes for CASSRGRNEKLFF.

This clonotype was detected ten times or more. The chain carries TRBV29-1 and TRBJ2-2, with D possibly being TRBD1 (6 bases). Trimming cost V 7 bases and J 6 bases, with 15 bases left between them. The CDR3 totals 13 residues. Germline assignment: CDR1 SQVTM and CDR2 ANQGSEA. As DNA, the CDR3 is TGCAGCGGTCTAGGGGGTGCGGCCGGGGAGCTGTTTTTT. It encodes CSGLGGAAGELFF.

This clonotype was seen many times. The genes are TRBV7-8 and TRBJ1-4, with D uncertain. The CDR3 runs to 16 residues. Deletions cut 4 bases from V and 3 bases from J, with 15 bases between. Germline V CDR1 and CDR2: SGHVS, FQNEAQ. CDR3 sequence reads: CASSSHQEVANEKLFF. In nucleotides, the CDR3 is TGTGCCAGCAGCTCCCACCAGGAGGTCGCTAATGAAAAACTGTTTTTT.

This clonotype was picked up many times. The J gene is TRBJ2-6, the V gene TRBV19; D is undetermined. The CDR3 runs to 16 residues. Trimming took off 6 bases at V and 4 bases at J, with 16 bases between the two ends. In germline, CDR1 is LNHDA, CDR2 SQIVND (reference sequence). CDR3 sequence: CASSAVRQLGANVLTF. As DNA, the CDR3 is TGTGCCAGTAGCGCCGTACGCCAACTCGGGGCCAACGTCCTGACTTTC.

Worth noting for this clonotype: The junction does not match germline at one end; this may be a read error. This chain links TRBV7-7 with TRBJ2-1; 7 bases fit TRBD2. The CDR3 is made up of 15 amino acids. Germline CDR1 reads SSHAT; CDR2 reads FNYEAQ (reference sequence). CDR3 sequence (DNA): TGTGCTAGCAGCCTCGTGCTAGCGGCCTTCAATGAGCAGTTCTTC. Encoded protein: CASSLVLAAFNEQFF.

This clonotype was detected ten times or more. The V and J genes are TRBV3-1 and TRBJ2-1; 7 nucleotides agree with TRBD2. V gave up 4 bases and J gave up 2 bases; unmatched junction bases: 5. The length of the CDR3 is 15 residues. Germline CDR1 is LGHDT and CDR2 is YNNKEL (reference sequence). Here the CDR3 DNA reads TGTGCCAGCAGCCCGACGCGGGGGACCTACAATGAGCAGTTCTTC. Amino acids: CASSPTRGTYNEQFF.

There are many counts of this clonotype. The chain recombines TRBV12-3 or TRBV12-4 with TRBJ1-2; D uncertain. There are 13 residues in the CDR3. V gave up 6 bases and J gave up 5 bases, with 13 bases separating them. CDR3 nucleotide sequence: TGTGCCAGCAGCGAACCGGGTTCATATGGCTACACCTTC. It specifies CASSEPGSYGYTF.

This clonotype was observed many times. The chain carries TRBV7-2 and TRBJ1-2, with D uncertain. Trimming left V 5 bases short and J 0 bases short, with 13 bases between. CDR3 length: 15 residues. Germline assignment: CDR1 SGHTA and CDR2 FQGNSA. The CDR3 sequence is CASSPTTIPNYGYTF. In DNA, the CDR3 is TGTGCCAGCAGCCCAACGACAATCCCTAACTATGGCTACACCTTC. Full variable domain (remainder filled in from reference TRBV7-2 and TRBJ1-2): GAGVSQSPSNKVTEKGKDVELRCDPISGHTALYWYRQSLGQGLEFLIYFQGNSAPDKSGLPSDRFSAERTGGSVSTLTIQRTQQEDSAVYLCASSPTTIPNYGYTFGSGTRLTVV.

At least ten counts were recorded for this clonotype. This chain uses TRBV10-3 with TRBJ2-1; D might be TRBD2 (5 bases). V was shortened by 6 bases and J by 8 bases, with 17 bases between the two germline ends. The CDR3 contains 14 residues. Germline CDR1 is ENHRY and CDR2 is SYGVKD. The CDR3 bases are TGTGCCATCAGGTCTAGCTCCGAAGGGTATGAGCAGTTCTTC. Its protein is CAIRSSSEGYEQFF.

This clonotype was picked up many times. This chain joins TRBV28 and TRBJ2-5, with 7 bases fitting TRBD1. The CDR3 is 15 amino acids. V shed 4 bases and J 3 bases; nucleotides not matched to a gene: 8. Germline loops: CDR1 MDHEN, CDR2 SYDVKM. The CDR3 here is CASSSPGTVKETQYF. Here the CDR3 DNA reads TGTGCCAGCAGTTCCCCCGGGACAGTAAAAGAGACCCAGTACTTC.

There are a few counts of this clonotype. A clone one base away is much larger, so this may be a read error. The chain uses TRBV7-2 and TRBJ2-1, with D possibly TRBD2 on 5 matching bases. The CDR3 spans 15 residues. Trimming pared 5 bases from V and 10 bases from J, leaving 21 bases between. Germline V lookup: CDR1 SGHTA, CDR2 FQGNSA. DNA of the CDR3: TGTGCCAGCAGCGTAGACTACAAACCTACCAAGGAGCAGTTCTTC. It encodes CASSVDYKPTKEQFF.

Ten or more counts support this clonotype. The chain recombines TRBV20-1 with TRBJ2-3, with 12 bases fitting TRBD1. The CDR3 contains 15 residues. Looked up from germline, CDR1 is DFQATT and CDR2 is SNEGSKA (reference sequence). V dropped 3 bases and J dropped 4; count of bases not matched to a gene: 5. CDR3 bases: TGCAGTGCTAGTTCGGGACAGGGGGCGTCAGATACGCAGTATTTT. Its protein product is CSASSGQGASDTQYF.

In its sample, this clonotype was seen a few times. The V gene is TRBV6-1, the J gene TRBJ1-5; D is unresolved. V lost 0 bases, J lost 3 bases, and 12 bases lay in between. Germline CDR1 reads MNHNS; CDR2 reads SASEGT. The CDR3 runs to 16 residues. The CDR3 spells CASSEAGPGFNQPQHF. The CDR3 DNA reads as TGTGCCAGCAGTGAAGCAGGTCCGGGTTTCAATCAGCCCCAGCATTTT.

With regard to this clonotype: A clone one base away is much larger, so this may be a read error. The gene calls are TRBV6-1 and TRBJ1-2, with TRBD1 as a possible D gene (5 bases). Germline V gene lookup returns CDR1 MNHNS and CDR2 SASEGT. Trimming pared 3 bases from V and 2 bases from J, leaving 10 bases between. This CDR3 is built from 14 residues. The CDR3 sequence: CASSESSGNYGYTF. For the CDR3, the DNA is TGTGCCAGCAGTGAGTCATCAGGGAACTATGGCTACACCTTC.

This clonotype was seen only a few times. The V call is TRBV4-1, the J call TRBJ1-2; D is undetermined. The CDR3 is made up of 16 amino acids. Trimming left V 0 bases short and J 8 bases short, with 19 bases between. Germline assignment: CDR1 MGHRA and CDR2 YSYEKL. The CDR3 nucleotides are TGCGCCAGCAGCCAAGATCTTTCGGGAAGCTGGTACGGCTACACCTTC. It encodes CASSQDLSGSWYGYTF.

This clonotype showed up many times. CDR3 nucleotide sequence: TGTGCCAGCAGTCGGGGACGGGGGGATACTGAAGCTTTCTTT. Its protein product is CASSRGRGDTEAFF. The J gene is TRBJ1-1, the V gene TRBV2; the D gene is possibly TRBD1 (5 bases). The CDR3 contains 14 residues. Germline V gene sequence: CDR1 SNHLY, CDR2 FYNNEI. V was pared by 5 bases and J by 5 bases, with 15 bases between.

This clonotype was seen at least ten times. This chain connects TRBV11-2 to TRBJ1-2; D ambiguous. Germline V gene data show CDR1 as SGHAT and CDR2 as FQNNGV. V shed 1 base and J shed 1 base, with 7 bases lying between them. This CDR3 contains 14 residues. Here the CDR3 DNA reads TGTGCCAGCAGCTTAGGGTCAAATAACTATGGCTACACCTTC. It encodes CASSLGSNNYGYTF.

This clonotype showed up many times. This rearrangement joins TRBV30 to TRBJ2-7; D call uncertain. Trimming left V 2 bases short and J 0 bases short, with 8 bases between. Germline lookup yields CDR1 GTSNPN and CDR2 SVGIG (reference sequence). This CDR3 contains 13 residues. The CDR3 region is CAWSPGSSYEQYF. The CDR3 coding sequence is TGTGCCTGGAGTCCCGGGTCCTCCTACGAGCAGTACTTC.

V gene TRBV9 combines with J gene TRBJ2-1; D call uncertain. Germline V gives CDR1 SGDLS, CDR2 YYNGEE. V gave up 0 bases and J gave up 0 bases, with 10 bases separating them. The CDR3 is 16 residues long. The CDR3 coding sequence is TGTGCCAGCAGCGTAGTGTCGGCGAGCTCCTACAATGAGCAGTTCTTC. Protein sequence: CASSVVSASSYNEQFF. Full variable domain (missing parts from reference TRBV9 and TRBJ2-1): DSGVTQTPKHLITATGQRVTLRCSPRSGDLSVYWYQQSLDQGLQFLIQYYNGEERAKGNILERFSAQQFPDLHSELNLSSLELGDSALYFCASSVVSASSYNEQFFGPGTRLTVL.

This clonotype has a count of ten or more. The chain couples TRBV19 to TRBJ2-1; D remains ambiguous. Germline-derived CDR1 and CDR2 are LNHDA and SQIVND (reference sequence). The germline V and J ends were trimmed by 4 bases and 8 bases, with 12 bases remaining between them. The CDR3 covers 13 residues. DNA of the CDR3: TGTGCCAGTAGTAGAAGCCTGGGCGATGAGCAGTTCTTC. It yields the protein CASSRSLGDEQFF.

This clonotype occurred many times. It is unclear where the CDR3 begins or ends on the DNA, so no DNA is shown, and the CDR3 is as TCRdb lists it. The chain employs TRBV19 and TRBJ1-1. The length of the CDR3 is 19 amino acids, counting both ends. The germline V gene encodes CDR1 LNHDA and CDR2 SQIVND (reference sequence). The CDR3 sequence: CASSIDRSVLRVRNTEAFF.